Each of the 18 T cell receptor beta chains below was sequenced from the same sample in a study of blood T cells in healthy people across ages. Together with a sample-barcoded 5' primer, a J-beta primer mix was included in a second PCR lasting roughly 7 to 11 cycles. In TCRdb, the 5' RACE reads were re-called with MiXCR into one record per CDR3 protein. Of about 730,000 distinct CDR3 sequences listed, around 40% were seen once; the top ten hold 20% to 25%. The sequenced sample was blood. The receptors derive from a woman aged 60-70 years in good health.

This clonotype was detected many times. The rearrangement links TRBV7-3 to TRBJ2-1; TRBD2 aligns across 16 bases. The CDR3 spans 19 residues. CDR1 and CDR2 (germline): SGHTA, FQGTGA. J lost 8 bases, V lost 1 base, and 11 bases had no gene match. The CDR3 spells CASSLKPGLAGGPQHEQFF. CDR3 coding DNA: TGTGCCAGCAGCTTAAAGCCGGGACTAGCGGGGGGGCCGCAACATGAGCAGTTCTTC.

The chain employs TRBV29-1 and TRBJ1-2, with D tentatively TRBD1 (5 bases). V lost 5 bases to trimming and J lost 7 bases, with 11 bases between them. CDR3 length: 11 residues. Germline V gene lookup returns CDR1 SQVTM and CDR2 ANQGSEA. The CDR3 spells CSVPTEGGYTF. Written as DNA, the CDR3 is TGCAGCGTTCCGACAGAGGGTGGCTACACCTTC.

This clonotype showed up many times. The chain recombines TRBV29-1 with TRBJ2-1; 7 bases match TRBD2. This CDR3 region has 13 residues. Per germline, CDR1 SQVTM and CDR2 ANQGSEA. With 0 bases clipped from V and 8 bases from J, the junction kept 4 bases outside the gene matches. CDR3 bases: TGCAGCGTTGAAGAGCGGGAGATCTATGAGCAGTTCTTC. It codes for CSVEEREIYEQFF.

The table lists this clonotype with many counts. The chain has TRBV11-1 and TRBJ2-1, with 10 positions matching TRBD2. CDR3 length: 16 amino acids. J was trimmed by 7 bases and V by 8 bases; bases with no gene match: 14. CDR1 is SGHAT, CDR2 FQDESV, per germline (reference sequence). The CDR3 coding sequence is TGTGCCAGCCGCCGGACTAGCGGAGGGGGGCATAATGAGCAGTTCTTC. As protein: CASRRTSGGGHNEQFF.

CDR3 amino acids: CSAEAATSYNEQFF. CDR3 nucleotides: TGCAGTGCGGAGGCAGCCACCTCCTACAATGAGCAGTTCTTC. The chain links TRBV20-1 to TRBJ2-1; D may be TRBD2 (5 bases). The germline V and J ends were trimmed by 6 bases and 0 bases, with 12 bases remaining between them. The CDR3 extends over 14 amino acids. Germline V lookup: CDR1 DFQATT, CDR2 SNEGSKA (reference sequence).

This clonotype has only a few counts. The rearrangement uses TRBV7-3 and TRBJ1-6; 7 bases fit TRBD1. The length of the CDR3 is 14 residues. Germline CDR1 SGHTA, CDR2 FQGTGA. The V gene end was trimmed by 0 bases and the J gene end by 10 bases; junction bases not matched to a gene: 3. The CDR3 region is CASSLTGDRSPLHF. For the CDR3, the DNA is TGTGCCAGCAGCTTAACAGGGGACAGATCACCCCTCCACTTT.

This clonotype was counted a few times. The CDR3 sequence is CSARLGWSNQPQHF. The CDR3 bases are TGCAGTGCTAGATTGGGGTGGAGCAATCAGCCCCAGCATTTT. The rearrangement uses TRBV20-1 and TRBJ1-5; D is unresolved. Trimming removed 2 bases at V and 1 base at J, with 9 bases between. In germline, CDR1 is DFQATT, CDR2 SNEGSKA (reference sequence). This CDR3 is built from 14 residues.

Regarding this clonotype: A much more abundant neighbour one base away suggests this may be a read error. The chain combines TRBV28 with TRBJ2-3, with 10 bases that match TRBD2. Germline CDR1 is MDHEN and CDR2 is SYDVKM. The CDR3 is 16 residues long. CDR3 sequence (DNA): TGTGCCGGCAGTTTGACCGGGACTAGCGGCACAGATACGCAGTATTTT. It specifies CAGSLTGTSGTDTQYF.

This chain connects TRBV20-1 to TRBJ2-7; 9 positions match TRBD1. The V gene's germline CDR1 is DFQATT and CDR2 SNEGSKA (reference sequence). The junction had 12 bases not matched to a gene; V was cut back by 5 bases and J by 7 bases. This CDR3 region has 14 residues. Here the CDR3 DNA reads TGCAGTGCTGGAACGGGACAGGGCCCAGGGGAGCAGTACTTC. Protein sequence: CSAGTGQGPGEQYF.

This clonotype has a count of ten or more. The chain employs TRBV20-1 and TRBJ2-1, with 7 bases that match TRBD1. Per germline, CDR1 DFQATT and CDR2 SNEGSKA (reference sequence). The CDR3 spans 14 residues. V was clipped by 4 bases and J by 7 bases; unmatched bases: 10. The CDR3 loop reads CSATTGTAWNEQFF. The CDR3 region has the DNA TGCAGTGCTACGACCGGGACAGCTTGGAATGAGCAGTTCTTC.

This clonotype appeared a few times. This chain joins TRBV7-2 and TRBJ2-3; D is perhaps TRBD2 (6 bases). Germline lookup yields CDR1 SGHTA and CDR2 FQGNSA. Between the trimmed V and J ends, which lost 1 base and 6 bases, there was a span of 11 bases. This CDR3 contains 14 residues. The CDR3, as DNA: TGTGCCAGCAGCTTAGTCGGCGGGAAGGATACGCAGTATTTT. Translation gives CASSLVGGKDTQYF. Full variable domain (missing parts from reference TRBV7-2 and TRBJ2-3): GAGVSQSPSNKVTEKGKDVELRCDPISGHTALYWYRQSLGQGLEFLIYFQGNSAPDKSGLPSDRFSAERTGGSVSTLTIQRTQQEDSAVYLCASSLVGGKDTQYFGPGTRLTVL.

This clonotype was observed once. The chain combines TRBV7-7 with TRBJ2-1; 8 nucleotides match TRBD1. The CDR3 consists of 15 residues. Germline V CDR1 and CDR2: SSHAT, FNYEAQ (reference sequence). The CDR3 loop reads CVSSFTQGVDNEQFF. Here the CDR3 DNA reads TGTGTTAGCAGCTTTACACAGGGGGTGGACAATGAGCAGTTCTTC.

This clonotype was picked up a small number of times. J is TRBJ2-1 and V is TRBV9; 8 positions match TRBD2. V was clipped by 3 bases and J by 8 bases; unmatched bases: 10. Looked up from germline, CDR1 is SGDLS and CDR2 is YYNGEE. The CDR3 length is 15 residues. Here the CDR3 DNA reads TGTGCCAGCAGCGCGCCGGGACTAGAATCCTATGAGCAGTTCTTC. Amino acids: CASSAPGLESYEQFF.

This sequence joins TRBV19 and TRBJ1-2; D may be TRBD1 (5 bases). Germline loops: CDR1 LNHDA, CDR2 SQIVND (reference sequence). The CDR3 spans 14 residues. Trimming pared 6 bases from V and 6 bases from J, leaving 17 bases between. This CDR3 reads CASSLRLTVHGYTF. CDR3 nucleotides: TGTGCCAGTAGCCTACGGTTGACAGTTCATGGCTACACCTTC.

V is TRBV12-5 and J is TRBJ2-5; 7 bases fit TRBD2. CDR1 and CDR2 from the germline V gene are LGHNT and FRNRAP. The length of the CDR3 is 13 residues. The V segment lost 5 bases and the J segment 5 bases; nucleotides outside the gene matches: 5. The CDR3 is CASGPPLAETQYF. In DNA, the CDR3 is TGTGCTAGTGGTCCCCCACTAGCGGAGACCCAGTACTTC. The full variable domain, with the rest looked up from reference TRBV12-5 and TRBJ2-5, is DARVTQTPRHKVTEMGQEVTMRCQPILGHNTVFWYRQTMMQGLELLAYFRNRAPLDDSGMPKDRFSAEMPDATLATLKIQPSEPRDSAVYFCASGPPLAETQYFGPGTRLLVL.

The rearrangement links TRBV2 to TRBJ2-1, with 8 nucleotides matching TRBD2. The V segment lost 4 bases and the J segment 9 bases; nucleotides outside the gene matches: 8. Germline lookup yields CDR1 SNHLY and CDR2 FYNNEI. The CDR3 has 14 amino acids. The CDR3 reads CASSGAGGLSEQFF. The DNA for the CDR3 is TGTGCCAGCAGTGGGGCGGGAGGCCTTAGTGAGCAGTTCTTC.

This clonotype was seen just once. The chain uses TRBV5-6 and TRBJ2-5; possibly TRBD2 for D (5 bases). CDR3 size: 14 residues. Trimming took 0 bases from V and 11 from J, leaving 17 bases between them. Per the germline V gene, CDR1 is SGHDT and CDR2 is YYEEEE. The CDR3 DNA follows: TGTGCCAGCAGCTTGGGTTTAGGGAGCGGTGAGCAGTACTTC. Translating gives CASSLGLGSGEQYF.

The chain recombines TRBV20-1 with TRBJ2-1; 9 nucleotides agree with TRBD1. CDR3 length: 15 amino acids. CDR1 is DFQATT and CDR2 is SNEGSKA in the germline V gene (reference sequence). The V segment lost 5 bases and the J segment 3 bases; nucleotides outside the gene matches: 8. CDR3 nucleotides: TGCAGTGCTGGTAGGACAGGGGCCTTCTACAATGAGCAGTTCTTC. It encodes CSAGRTGAFYNEQFF.